This T cell receptor beta chain was recovered during a study of yellow fever vaccine responses in identical twins. General study findings and limits: Reports say the vaccine T cell response in twins looked partly convergent and partly personalized.

As to this clonotype: Its antigen is not identified.

CDR3 length: 14 residues. Per the germline V gene, CDR1 is SGHNT and CDR2 is YENEEA. Trimming removed 5 bases at V and 2 bases at J, with 10 bases between. TCRdb analysed the RT-PCR reads with MiXCR anew, one entry per CDR3 protein. The table shows thousands of distinct CDR3 sequences, with around 87% occurring only once. The TCR was taken from a woman between 18 and 29 years old who received the yellow fever vaccine. V gene TRBV11-3 combines with J gene TRBJ2-1; D remains ambiguous. The input for sequencing was T cells from blood (PBMCs), unsorted or a sorted subset (not recorded which), taken before or after yellow fever vaccination (not recorded which). CDR3 region: CASSGRRTYNEQFF. The CDR3 nucleotides read TGTGCCAGCAGCGGTCGAAGGACCTACAATGAGCAGTTCTTC.